The T cell receptor (beta chain) under discussion was sequenced for a study of T cells in Graves' hyperthyroidism and ophthalmopathy. Germline loops: CDR1 SGHTA, CDR2 FQGNSA. The V end was cut by 5 bases, the J end by 7 bases, with 12 bases between. This CDR3 contains 13 residues. RNA transcripts provided the source from which TCR beta CDR3 regions were amplified. Using the HTBI primer set, a first-round RT-PCR was run on the TCR CDR3. From the multiplex PCR reads, TCRdb called clonotypes with MiXCR, one entry per CDR3 protein. This table holds 610,000 or so distinct CDR3 sequences, more than 45% found once. This clonotype showed up many times.

The source of this sequence is a woman under 30 with Graves' hyperthyroidism. The sequencing sample was made of peripheral blood or thyroid tissue (not recorded which). V and J are TRBV7-2 and TRBJ1-5, with D possibly being TRBD1 (6 bases). This CDR3 reads CASSPGAGQPQHF. CDR3 coding DNA: TGTGCCAGCAGCCCAGGGGCCGGGCAGCCCCAGCATTTT.